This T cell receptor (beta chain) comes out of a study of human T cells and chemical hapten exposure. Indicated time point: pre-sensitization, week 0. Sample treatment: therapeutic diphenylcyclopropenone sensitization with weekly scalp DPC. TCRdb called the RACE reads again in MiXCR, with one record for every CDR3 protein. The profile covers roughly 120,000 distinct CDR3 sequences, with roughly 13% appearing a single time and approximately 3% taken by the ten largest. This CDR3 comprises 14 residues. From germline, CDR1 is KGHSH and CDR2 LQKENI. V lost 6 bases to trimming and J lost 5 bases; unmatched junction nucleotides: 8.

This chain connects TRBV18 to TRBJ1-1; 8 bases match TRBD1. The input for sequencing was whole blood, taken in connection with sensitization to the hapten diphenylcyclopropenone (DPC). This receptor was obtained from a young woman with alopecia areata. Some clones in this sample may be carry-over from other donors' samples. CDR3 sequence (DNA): TGTGCCAGCTCCATGGACAGGGTTTTGACTGAAGCTTTCTTT. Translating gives CASSMDRVLTEAFF.